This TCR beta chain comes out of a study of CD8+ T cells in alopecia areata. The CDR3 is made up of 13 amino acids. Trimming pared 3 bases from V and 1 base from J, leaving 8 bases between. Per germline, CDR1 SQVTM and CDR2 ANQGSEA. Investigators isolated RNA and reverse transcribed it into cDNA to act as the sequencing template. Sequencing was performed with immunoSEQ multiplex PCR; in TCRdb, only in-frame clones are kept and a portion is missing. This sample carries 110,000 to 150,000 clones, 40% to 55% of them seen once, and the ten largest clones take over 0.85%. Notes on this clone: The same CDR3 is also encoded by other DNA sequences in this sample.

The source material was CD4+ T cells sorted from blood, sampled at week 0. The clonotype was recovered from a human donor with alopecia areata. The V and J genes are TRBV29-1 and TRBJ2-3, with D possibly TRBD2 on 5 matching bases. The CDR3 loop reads CSVEAGGTDTQYF. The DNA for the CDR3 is TGCAGCGTTGAGGCCGGGGGCACAGATACGCAGTATTTT.